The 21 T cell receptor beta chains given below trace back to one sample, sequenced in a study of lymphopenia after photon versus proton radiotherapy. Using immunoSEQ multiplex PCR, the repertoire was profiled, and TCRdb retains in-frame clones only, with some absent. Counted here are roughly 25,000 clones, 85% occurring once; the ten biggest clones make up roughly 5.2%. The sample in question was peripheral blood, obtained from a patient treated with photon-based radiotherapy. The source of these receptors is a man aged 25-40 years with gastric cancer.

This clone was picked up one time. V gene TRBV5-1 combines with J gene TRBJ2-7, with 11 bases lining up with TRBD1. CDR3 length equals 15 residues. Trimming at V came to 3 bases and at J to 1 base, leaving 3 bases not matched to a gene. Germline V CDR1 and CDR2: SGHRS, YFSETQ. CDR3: CASSWGQGGSYEQYF. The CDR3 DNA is TGCGCCAGCAGCTGGGGACAGGGGGGTTCCTACGAGCAGTACTTC.

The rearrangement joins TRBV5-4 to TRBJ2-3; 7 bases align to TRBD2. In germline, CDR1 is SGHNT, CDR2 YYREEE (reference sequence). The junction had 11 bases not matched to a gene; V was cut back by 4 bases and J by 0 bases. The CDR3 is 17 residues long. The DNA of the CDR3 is TGTGCCAGCAGCCTCGTCGGTAGCGGGTTTAGCACAGATACGCAGTATTTT. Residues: CASSLVGSGFSTDTQYF.

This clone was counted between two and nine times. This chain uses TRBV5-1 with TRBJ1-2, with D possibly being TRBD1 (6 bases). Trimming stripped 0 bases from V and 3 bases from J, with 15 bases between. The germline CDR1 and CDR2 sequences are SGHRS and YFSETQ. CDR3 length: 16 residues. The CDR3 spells CASSLGSRGRDYGYTF. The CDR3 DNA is TGCGCCAGCAGCTTGGGGTCCCGGGGGCGCGACTATGGCTACACCTTC.

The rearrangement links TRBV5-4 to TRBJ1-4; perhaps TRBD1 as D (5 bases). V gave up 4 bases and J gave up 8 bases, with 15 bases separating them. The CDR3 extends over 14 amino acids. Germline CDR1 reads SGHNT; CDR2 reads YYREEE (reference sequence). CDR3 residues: CASSPSGREEKLFF. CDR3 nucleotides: TGTGCCAGCAGCCCTTCAGGGCGGGAAGAAAAACTGTTTTTT.

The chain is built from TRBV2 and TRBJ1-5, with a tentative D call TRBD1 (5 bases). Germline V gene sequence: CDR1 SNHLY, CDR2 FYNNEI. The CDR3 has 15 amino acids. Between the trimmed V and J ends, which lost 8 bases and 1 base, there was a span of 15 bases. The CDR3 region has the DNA TGTGCCAGCGCCGAAGAGGGGTCGAGCAATCAGCCCCAGCATTTT. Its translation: CASAEEGSSNQPQHF.

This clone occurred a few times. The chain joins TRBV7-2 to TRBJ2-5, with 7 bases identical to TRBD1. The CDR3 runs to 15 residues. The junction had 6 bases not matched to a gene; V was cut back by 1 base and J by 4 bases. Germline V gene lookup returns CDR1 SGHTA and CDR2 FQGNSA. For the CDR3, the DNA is TGTGCCAGCAGCTTAGAGACAGGGCGCAGAGAGACCCAGTACTTC. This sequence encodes CASSLETGRRETQYF.

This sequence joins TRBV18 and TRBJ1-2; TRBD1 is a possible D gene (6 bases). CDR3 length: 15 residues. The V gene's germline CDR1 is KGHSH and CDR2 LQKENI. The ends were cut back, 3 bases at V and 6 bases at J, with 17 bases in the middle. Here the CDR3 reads CASSPSGATENGYTF. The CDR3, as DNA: TGTGCCAGCTCACCTTCAGGGGCCACCGAAAATGGCTACACCTTC.

The CDR3 nucleotides read TGCGCCAGTTTCTCTAGCGGGAGCGACAATGAGCAGTTCTTC. Residues: CASFSSGSDNEQFF. The chain is built from TRBV5-1 and TRBJ2-1, with 10 bases aligning to TRBD2. J was trimmed by 5 bases and V by 8 bases; bases with no gene match: 7. Germline V CDR1 and CDR2: SGHRS, YFSETQ. The CDR3 contains 14 residues.

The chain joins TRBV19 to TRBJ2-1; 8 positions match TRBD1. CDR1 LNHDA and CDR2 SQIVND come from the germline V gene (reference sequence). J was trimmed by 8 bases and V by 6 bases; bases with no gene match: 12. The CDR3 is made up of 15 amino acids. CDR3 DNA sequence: TGTGCCAGTAGCCCAAGGCAGGGGGCTGGCGATGAGCAGTTCTTC. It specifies CASSPRQGAGDEQFF. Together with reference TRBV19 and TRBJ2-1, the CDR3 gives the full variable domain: DGGITQSPKYLFRKEGQNVTLSCEQNLNHDAMYWYRQDPGQGLRLIYYSQIVNDFQKGDIAEGYSVSREKKESFPLTVTSAQKNPTAFYLCASSPRQGAGDEQFFGPGTRLTVL.

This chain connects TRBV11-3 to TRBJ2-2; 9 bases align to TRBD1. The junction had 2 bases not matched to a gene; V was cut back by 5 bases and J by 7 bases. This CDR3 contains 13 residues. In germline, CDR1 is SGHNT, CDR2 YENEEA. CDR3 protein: CASSRQGVGELFF. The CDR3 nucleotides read TGTGCCAGCAGCCGACAGGGGGTCGGGGAGCTGTTTTTT.

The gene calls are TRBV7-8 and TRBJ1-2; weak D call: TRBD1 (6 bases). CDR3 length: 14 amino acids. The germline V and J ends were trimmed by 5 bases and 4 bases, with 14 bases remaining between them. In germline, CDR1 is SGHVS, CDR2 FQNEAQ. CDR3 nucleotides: TGTGCCAGCAGCAGACAGGAGGAACGCTATGGCTACACCTTC. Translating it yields CASSRQEERYGYTF. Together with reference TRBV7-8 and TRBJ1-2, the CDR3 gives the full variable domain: GAGVSQSPRYKVAKRGQDVALRCDPISGHVSLFWYQQALGQGPEFLTYFQNEAQLDKSGLPSDRFFAERPEGSVSTLKIQRTQQEDSAVYLCASSRQEERYGYTFGSGTRLTVV.

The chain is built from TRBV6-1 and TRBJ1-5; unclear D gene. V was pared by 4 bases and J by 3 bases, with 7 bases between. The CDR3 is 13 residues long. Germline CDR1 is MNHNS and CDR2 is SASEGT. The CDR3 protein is CASSGVPNQPQHF. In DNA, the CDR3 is TGTGCCAGCAGTGGAGTCCCCAATCAGCCCCAGCATTTT.

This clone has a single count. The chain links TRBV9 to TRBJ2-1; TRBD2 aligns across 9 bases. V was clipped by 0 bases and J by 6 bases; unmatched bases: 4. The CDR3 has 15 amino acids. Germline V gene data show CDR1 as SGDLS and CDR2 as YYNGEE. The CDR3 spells CASSVGLAGLNEQFF. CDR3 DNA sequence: TGTGCCAGCAGCGTAGGGCTAGCGGGGCTCAATGAGCAGTTCTTC.

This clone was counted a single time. CDR3 amino acids: CASSLGQAYYEQYF. The DNA for the CDR3 is TGTGCCAGCAGCTTAGGACAGGCTTACTACGAGCAGTACTTC. The chain recombines TRBV7-9 with TRBJ2-7; D is perhaps TRBD1 (6 bases). The CDR3 loop spans 14 amino acids. Trimming took 1 base from V and 3 from J, leaving 10 bases between them. Germline values: CDR1 SEHNR, CDR2 FQNEAQ (reference sequence).

CDR3 sequence reads: CASSSRRSGKEKLFF. CDR3 in DNA: TGTGCCAGCAGCTCAAGAAGGTCAGGGAAGGAAAAACTGTTTTTT. The chain is built from TRBV11-2 and TRBJ1-4, with D possibly matching TRBD1 (5 bases). Trimming removed 4 bases from V and 8 bases from J, with 17 bases in between. Germline lookup yields CDR1 SGHAT and CDR2 FQNNGV. This CDR3 comprises 15 residues.

Here the CDR3 DNA reads TGTGCCAGCAGCTTACGGGGACTCCGAGCAAACTACGAGCAGTACTTC. Encoded protein: CASSLRGLRANYEQYF. V is TRBV11-3 and J is TRBJ2-5; a weak D match, TRBD2 (6 bases). The tail of the sequence fits TRBJ2-7 better, so the J call may be wrong. The CDR3 extends over 16 amino acids. Germline lookup yields CDR1 SGHNT and CDR2 YENEEA.

CDR3 bases: TGCAGCGTTGAAGAGGGACAGGGGATCTATGGCTACACCTTC. This translates into CSVEEGQGIYGYTF. The rearrangement uses TRBV29-1 and TRBJ1-2, with 10 bases identical to TRBD1. Looked up from germline, CDR1 is SQVTM and CDR2 is ANQGSEA. This CDR3 is built from 14 residues. J was trimmed by 4 bases and V by 0 bases; bases with no gene match: 2.

The CDR3 spells CASSPREVYEQYF. As DNA, the CDR3 is TGTGCCAGCAGCCCCCGGGAAGTCTACGAGCAGTACTTC. The chain employs TRBV11-3 and TRBJ2-7; perhaps TRBD2 as D (5 bases). This CDR3 spans 13 amino acids. From germline, CDR1 is SGHNT and CDR2 YENEEA. V was shortened by 5 bases and J by 3 bases, with 11 bases between the two germline ends.

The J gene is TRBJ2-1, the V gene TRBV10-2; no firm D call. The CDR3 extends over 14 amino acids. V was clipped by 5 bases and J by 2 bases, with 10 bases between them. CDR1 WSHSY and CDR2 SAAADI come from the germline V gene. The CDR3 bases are TGCGCCAGCAGTCCGGACGGACCCTACAATGAGCAGTTCTTC. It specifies CASSPDGPYNEQFF.

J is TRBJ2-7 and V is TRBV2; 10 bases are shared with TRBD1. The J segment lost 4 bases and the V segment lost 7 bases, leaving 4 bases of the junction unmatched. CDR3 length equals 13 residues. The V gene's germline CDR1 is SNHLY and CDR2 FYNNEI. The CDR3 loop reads CASKGQGLYEQYF. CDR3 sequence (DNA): TGTGCCAGCAAGGGACAGGGGCTTTACGAGCAGTACTTC.

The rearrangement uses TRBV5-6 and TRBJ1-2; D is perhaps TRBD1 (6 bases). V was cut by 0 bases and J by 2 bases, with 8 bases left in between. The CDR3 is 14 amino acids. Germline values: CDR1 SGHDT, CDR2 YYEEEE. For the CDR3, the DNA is TGTGCCAGCAGCTTGGTACAGGGCAACTATGGCTACACCTTC. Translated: CASSLVQGNYGYTF.